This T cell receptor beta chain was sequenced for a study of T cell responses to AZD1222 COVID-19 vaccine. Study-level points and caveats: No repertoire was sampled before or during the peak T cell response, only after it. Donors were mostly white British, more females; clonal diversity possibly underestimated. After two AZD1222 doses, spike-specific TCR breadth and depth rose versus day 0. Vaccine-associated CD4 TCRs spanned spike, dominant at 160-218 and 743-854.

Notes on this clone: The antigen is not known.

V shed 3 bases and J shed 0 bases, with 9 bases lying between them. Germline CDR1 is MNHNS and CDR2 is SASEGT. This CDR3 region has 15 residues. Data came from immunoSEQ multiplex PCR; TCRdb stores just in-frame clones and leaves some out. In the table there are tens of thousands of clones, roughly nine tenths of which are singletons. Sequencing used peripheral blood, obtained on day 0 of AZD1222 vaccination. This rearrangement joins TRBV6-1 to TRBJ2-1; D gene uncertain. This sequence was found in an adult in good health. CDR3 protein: CASSEPVSSYNEQFF. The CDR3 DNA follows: TGTGCCAGCAGTGAGCCAGTGAGCTCCTACAATGAGCAGTTCTTC.